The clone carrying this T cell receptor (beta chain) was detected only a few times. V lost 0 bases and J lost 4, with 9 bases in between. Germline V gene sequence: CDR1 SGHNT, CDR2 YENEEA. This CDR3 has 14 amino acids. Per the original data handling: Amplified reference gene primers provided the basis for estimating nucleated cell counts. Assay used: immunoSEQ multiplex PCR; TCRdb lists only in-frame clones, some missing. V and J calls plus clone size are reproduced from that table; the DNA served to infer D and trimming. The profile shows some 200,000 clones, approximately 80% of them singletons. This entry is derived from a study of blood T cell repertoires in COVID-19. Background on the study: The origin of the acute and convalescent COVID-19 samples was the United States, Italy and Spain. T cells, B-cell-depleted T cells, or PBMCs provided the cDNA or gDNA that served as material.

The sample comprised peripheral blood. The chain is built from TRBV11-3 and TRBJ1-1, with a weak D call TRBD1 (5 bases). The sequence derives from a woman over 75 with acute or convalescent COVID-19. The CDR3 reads CASSLDRVVTEAFF. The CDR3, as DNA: TGTGCCAGCAGCTTAGACAGGGTGGTCACTGAAGCTTTCTTT.